This is a list of T cell receptor beta chains from one sample in a study of cytomegalovirus exposure and HLA in healthy donors. Data came from immunoSEQ multiplex PCR; TCRdb stores just in-frame clones and leaves some out. Of 110,000 or so clones in the sample, over 60% were seen once. Sequencing was performed on PBMCs. Receptor source: a man in his late teens or twenties in good health and CMV-seropositive. The CDR3 runs from the conserved cysteine through the conserved F or W. A D gene is named only where the DNA matches it firmly. For some rows the clone size is stated as once, few or many, or as a class when expanded; others skip it.

D	V	J	size	DNA	CDR3
.	TRBV5-6	TRBJ2-5	few	TGTGCCAGCAGCTTACTCTCCGGAGGTAGAGAGACCCAGTACTTC	CASSLLSGGRETQYF
.	TRBV7-2	TRBJ1-4	.	TGTGCCAGCAGCATTCAGGGTAGCCAACCTGAAAAACTGTTTTTT	CASSIQGSQPEKLFF
TRBD2	TRBV18	TRBJ2-5	once	TGTGCCAGCTCACGCCGGCGGGGGTACCAAGAGACCCAGTACTTC	CASSRRRGYQETQYF
.	TRBV10-3	TRBJ1-3	.	TGTGCCATCAGTGATGGACTGAACTCTGGAAACACCATATATTTT	CAISDGLNSGNTIYF
.	TRBV21-1	TRBJ1-5	.	TGTGCCAGCATCCCGGGGGGGGGAGGCTACGGCAATCAGCCCCAGCATTTT	CASIPGGGGYGNQPQHF
.	TRBV6-1	TRBJ2-2	.	TGTGCCAGCATGGGGGGGGCGCACACCGGGGAGCTGTTTTTT	CASMGGAHTGELFF
.	TRBV29-1	TRBJ1-2	.	TGCAGCGTTGATTGGAGGGGTACCTATGGCTACACCTTC	CSVDWRGTYGYTF
.	TRBV6-5	TRBJ1-1	.	TGTGCCAGCACCACTCCCTGGGGGGGGAACACTGAAGCTTTCTTT	CASTTPWGGNTEAFF
TRBD1	TRBV18	TRBJ1-2	once	TGTGCCAGCTCACCTAGGACAGGAAACTATGGCTACACCTTC	CASSPRTGNYGYTF
TRBD1	TRBV12-5	TRBJ2-1	.	TGTGCTAGTGGTTTGGGGACAGGGGCCTACAATGAGCAGTTCTTC	CASGLGTGAYNEQFF
.	TRBV5-4	TRBJ2-7	once	TGTGCCAGCAGCTTGGTTTCTAGCGCCGACGAGCAGTACTTC	CASSLVSSADEQYF
.	TRBV5-1	TRBJ2-5	.	TGCGCCAGCAGCTTGGTCGGAGGGGAAGCAGAGACCCAGTACTTC	CASSLVGGEAETQYF
.	TRBV5-6	TRBJ2-3	.	TGTGCCAGCAGCACCGTGAGGGCGGGCACAGATACGCAGTATTTT	CASSTVRAGTDTQYF
.	TRBV27	TRBJ2-5	once	TGTGCCAGCAGTTTATCGGGGGGAGAGCAAGAGACCCAGTACTTC	CASSLSGGEQETQYF
.	TRBV5-5	TRBJ2-5	.	TGTGCCAGCAGCTTGCTGGAGGACCAAGAGACCCAGTACTTC	CASSLLEDQETQYF
TRBD2	TRBV4-1	TRBJ2-7	once	TGCGCCAGCAGCCAAGATCCAGCGGGGGGGCCTTACGAGCAGTACTTC	CASSQDPAGGPYEQYF
TRBD2	TRBV6-4	TRBJ2-3	.	TGTGCCAGCAGCGAGGGGCCTAGCGGGGGAGGCGATACGCAGTATTTT	CASSEGPSGGGDTQYF
.	TRBV28	TRBJ2-4	.	TGTGCCAGCAGTTTATCCGGGGTTCGGACTACTAGAGCCAAAAACATTCAGTACTTC	CASSLSGVRTTRAKNIQYF
TRBD1	TRBV6-5	TRBJ1-3	.	TGTGCCAGCAGCAGGACAGGGGGAAACACCATATATTTT	CASSRTGGNTIYF
.	TRBV9	TRBJ2-5	once	TGTGCCAGCAGCGTACTTGACTCCCATGACGAGACCCAGTACTTC	CASSVLDSHDETQYF
TRBD2	TRBV6-1	TRBJ2-7	.	TGTGCCAGCAGCTCGGGGGGGTACGAGCAGTACTTC	CASSSGGYEQYF
.	TRBV20-1	TRBJ2-7	.	TGCAGCGGCGGGGCCCAGGGTAAGCAGTACTTC	CSGGAQGKQYF
.	TRBV5-6	TRBJ1-5	.	TGTGCCAGCAGCACCAGCCTGACAGCTTTCAATCAGCCCCAGCATTTT	CASSTSLTAFNQPQHF
TRBD2	TRBV5-1	TRBJ2-3	.	TGCGCCAGCAGCTTGCGTCGACTAAGCGGGGGGAACACAGATACGCAGTATTTT	CASSLRRLSGGNTDTQYF
TRBD1	TRBV5-1	TRBJ2-1	.	TGCGCCAGCAGCCCAGGACAGGGGGAGGGAAAGCAGTTCTTC	CASSPGQGEGKQFF
.	TRBV6-5	TRBJ2-3	.	TGTGCCAGCAGTTACTCGCGGGACAGCGATACGCAGTATTTT	CASSYSRDSDTQYF
.	TRBV13	TRBJ2-3	.	TGTGCCAGCAGCTTAAGACTAGGCCCAGATACGCAGTATTTT	CASSLRLGPDTQYF
TRBD2	TRBV11-3	TRBJ2-4	once	TGTGCCAGCAGCTTAGGGATGGCGGGGGGCGACATTCAGTACTTC	CASSLGMAGGDIQYF
.	TRBV5-6	TRBJ1-4	few	TGTGCCAGCAGCGGAGGCACGGGAACTAATGAAAAACTGTTTTTT	CASSGGTGTNEKLFF
.	TRBV28	TRBJ2-5	.	TGTGCCAGCAGTTTTCACTCGTTAGGGAGTGGGCAAGAGACCCAGTACTTC	CASSFHSLGSGQETQYF
TRBD1	TRBV6-4	TRBJ1-2	.	TGTGCCAGCAGTTTGGACAGGGGCCTCTATGGCTACACCTTC	CASSLDRGLYGYTF
TRBD2	TRBV7-3	TRBJ2-3	.	TGTGCCAGCGGCAACGGGGGGGGGCACGGTCCAGATACGCAGTATTTT	CASGNGGGHGPDTQYF
.	TRBV19	TRBJ1-1	.	TGTGCCAGTAGTATAGATCGGAGCAACAGGGCTGGCACTGAAGCTTTCTTT	CASSIDRSNRAGTEAFF
TRBD1	TRBV30	TRBJ1-2	.	TGTGCCTGGAGGGGACAGGGGTGGGACTATGGCTACACCTTC	CAWRGQGWDYGYTF
.	TRBV9	TRBJ1-1	.	TGTGCCAGCAGCGGACCCGAGGCCTCTGCTTTCTTT	CASSGPEASAFF
TRBD1	TRBV2	TRBJ1-5	.	TGTGCCACCGGGACAGGGGGTCAGCCCCAGCATTTT	CATGTGGQPQHF
TRBD1	TRBV6-5	TRBJ1-2	.	TGTGCCAGCAGTTACTCTTCGACAGGGGGTAACTATGGCTACACCTTC	CASSYSSTGGNYGYTF
TRBD1	TRBV18	TRBJ2-5	.	TGTGCCAGCTCACCGACAGGGGAGACCCAGTACTTC	CASSPTGETQYF
.	TRBV6-6	TRBJ1-5	.	TGTGCCAGCAGCAGGGGAGGCAATCAGCCCCAGCATTTT	CASSRGGNQPQHF
.	TRBV2	TRBJ2-5	.	TGTGCCAGCAGAGATCAACAGGTTAACCAAGAGACCCAGTACTTC	CASRDQQVNQETQYF
TRBD1	TRBV13	TRBJ1-2	few	TGTGCCAGCAGCGTCGGGACAGGTTTGCGGGGCTACACCTTC	CASSVGTGLRGYTF
.	TRBV5-1	TRBJ1-4	once	TGCGCCAGCAGCTTGACAGTCGGAACTAATGAAAAACTGTTTTTT	CASSLTVGTNEKLFF
TRBD1	TRBV6-8	TRBJ1-2	.	TGTGCCAGCAAAGGACAGGGTCGGCCGGGCTATGGCTACACCTTC	CASKGQGRPGYGYTF
TRBD1	TRBV5-4	TRBJ1-2	.	TGTGCCAGCAGCTTGGCGTCGGGGACAGGGGCCTATGGCTACACCTTC	CASSLASGTGAYGYTF
TRBD2	TRBV7-6	TRBJ2-2	few	TGTGCCAGCAGCTTAGGGACTAGGGTCACCGGGGAGCTGTTTTTT	CASSLGTRVTGELFF
TRBD1	TRBV18	TRBJ2-2	.	TGTGCCAGCTCACCTGGGACAGGGCCAAGCACCGGGGAGCTGTTTTTT	CASSPGTGPSTGELFF
TRBD2	TRBV7-2	TRBJ2-7	.	TGTGCCAGCAGCTGGAGACTAGCGGGCTCCTACGAGCAGTACTTC	CASSWRLAGSYEQYF
.	TRBV11-3	TRBJ1-1	.	TGTGCCAGCAGCTTAGTAGGACAGTCAAACACTGAAGCTTTCTTT	CASSLVGQSNTEAFF
.	TRBV2	TRBJ1-1	.	TGTGCCAGCAGGAGGAACCAGGGTGGGGCTTTCTTT	CASRRNQGGAFF
.	TRBV5-1	TRBJ2-3	.	TGCGCCAGCAGCAGGAGGGCTCAAAGCACAGATACGCAGTATTTT	CASSRRAQSTDTQYF
.	TRBV29-1	TRBJ1-1	few	TGCAGCGTTGAAGCTGCCGGGAGCAATTTCTTT	CSVEAAGSNFF
TRBD2	TRBV4-2	TRBJ2-7	few	TGTGCCAGCAGCCAAGACTCGACTAGCGGGGGCAACGAGCAGTACTTC	CASSQDSTSGGNEQYF
TRBD1	TRBV4-2	TRBJ2-2	.	TGTGCCAGCAGCCCGGGACAGCCGAACACCGGGGAGCTGTTTTTT	CASSPGQPNTGELFF
TRBD1	TRBV6-5	TRBJ1-2	.	TGTGCCAGCAGTGCCGGACAGGTTTATGGCTACACCTTC	CASSAGQVYGYTF
TRBD1	TRBV5-6	TRBJ1-1	.	TGTGCCAGCAGCCCAGACAGGGGGCTAACTGAAGCTTTCTTT	CASSPDRGLTEAFF
.	TRBV28	TRBJ2-5	.	TGTGCCAGCAGTCCCCAGAACCAAGAGACCCAGTACTTC	CASSPQNQETQYF
.	TRBV28	TRBJ1-1	.	TGTGCCAGCAGTTTAACCCAGTTTCCTGAAGCTTTCTTT	CASSLTQFPEAFF